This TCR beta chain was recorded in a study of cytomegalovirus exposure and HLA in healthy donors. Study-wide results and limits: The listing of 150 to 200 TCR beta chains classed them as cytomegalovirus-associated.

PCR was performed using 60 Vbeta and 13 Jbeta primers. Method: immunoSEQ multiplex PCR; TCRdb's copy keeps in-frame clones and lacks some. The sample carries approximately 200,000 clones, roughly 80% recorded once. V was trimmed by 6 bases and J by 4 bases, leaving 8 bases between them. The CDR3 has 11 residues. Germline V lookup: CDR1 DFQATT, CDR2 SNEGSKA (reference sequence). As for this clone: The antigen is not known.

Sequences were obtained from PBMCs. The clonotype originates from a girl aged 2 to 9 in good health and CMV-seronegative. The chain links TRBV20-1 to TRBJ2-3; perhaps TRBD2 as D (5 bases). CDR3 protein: CSAGVPDTQYF. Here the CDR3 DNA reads TGCAGTGCCGGGGTTCCAGATACGCAGTATTTT.